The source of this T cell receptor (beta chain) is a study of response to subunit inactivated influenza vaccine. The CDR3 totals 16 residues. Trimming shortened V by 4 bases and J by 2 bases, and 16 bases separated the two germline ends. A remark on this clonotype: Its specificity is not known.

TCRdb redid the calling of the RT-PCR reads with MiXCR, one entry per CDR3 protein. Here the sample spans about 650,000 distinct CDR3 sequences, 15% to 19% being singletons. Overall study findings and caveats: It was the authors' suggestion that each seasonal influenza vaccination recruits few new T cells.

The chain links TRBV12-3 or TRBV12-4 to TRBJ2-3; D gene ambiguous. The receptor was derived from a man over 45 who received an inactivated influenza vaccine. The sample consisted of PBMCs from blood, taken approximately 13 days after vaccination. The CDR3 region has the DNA TGTGCCAGCAGTTCCTCGGCACAGCTGATCACAGATACGCAGTATTTT. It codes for CASSSSAQLITDTQYF.